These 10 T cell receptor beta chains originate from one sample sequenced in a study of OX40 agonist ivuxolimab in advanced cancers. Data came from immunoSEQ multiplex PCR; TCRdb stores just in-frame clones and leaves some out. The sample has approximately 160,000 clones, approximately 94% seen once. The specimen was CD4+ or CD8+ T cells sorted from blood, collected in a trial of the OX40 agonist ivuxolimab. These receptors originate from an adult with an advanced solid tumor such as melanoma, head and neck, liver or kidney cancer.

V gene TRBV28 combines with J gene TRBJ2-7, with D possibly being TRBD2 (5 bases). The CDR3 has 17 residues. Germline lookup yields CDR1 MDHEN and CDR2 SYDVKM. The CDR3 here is CAAVPPAPTTASYEQYF. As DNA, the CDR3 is TGTGCAGCGGTCCCACCAGCACCAACGACGGCCTCCTACGAGCAGTACTTC. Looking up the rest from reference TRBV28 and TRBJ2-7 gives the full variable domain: DVKVTQSSRYLVKRTGEKVFLECVQDMDHENMFWYRQDPGLGLRLIYFSYDVKMKEKGDIPEGYSVSREKKERFSLILESASTNQTSMYLCAAVPPAPTTASYEQYFGPGTRLTVT.

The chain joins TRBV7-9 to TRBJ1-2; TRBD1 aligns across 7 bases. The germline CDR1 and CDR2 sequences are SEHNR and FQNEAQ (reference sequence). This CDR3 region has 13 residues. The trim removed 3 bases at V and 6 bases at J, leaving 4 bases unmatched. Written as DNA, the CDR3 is TGTGCCAGCAGCTTCACCGGACAGGATGGCTACACCTTC. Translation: CASSFTGQDGYTF.

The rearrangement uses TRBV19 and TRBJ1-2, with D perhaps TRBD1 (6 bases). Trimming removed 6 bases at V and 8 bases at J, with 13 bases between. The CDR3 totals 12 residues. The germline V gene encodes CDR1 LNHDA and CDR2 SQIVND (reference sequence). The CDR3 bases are TGTGCCAGTAGGTTACAGGGACGGGGCTACACCTTC. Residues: CASRLQGRGYTF.

The CDR3 sequence: CASSLYRVSSYEQYF. CDR3 nucleotide sequence: TGTGCCAGCAGCTTATACAGGGTCAGCTCCTACGAGCAGTACTTC. The chain combines TRBV7-9 with TRBJ2-7; D perhaps matches TRBD1 (6 bases). Between the trimmed V and J ends, which lost 2 bases and 0 bases, there was a span of 11 bases. CDR1 and CDR2 (germline): SEHNR, FQNEAQ (reference sequence). This CDR3 is 15 amino acids long.

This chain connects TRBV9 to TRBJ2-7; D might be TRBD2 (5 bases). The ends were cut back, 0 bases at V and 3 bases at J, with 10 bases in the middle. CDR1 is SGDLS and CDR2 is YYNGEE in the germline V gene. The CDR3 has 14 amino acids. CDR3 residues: CASSVGGPIYEQYF. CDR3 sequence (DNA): TGTGCCAGCAGCGTAGGAGGGCCCATCTACGAGCAGTACTTC.

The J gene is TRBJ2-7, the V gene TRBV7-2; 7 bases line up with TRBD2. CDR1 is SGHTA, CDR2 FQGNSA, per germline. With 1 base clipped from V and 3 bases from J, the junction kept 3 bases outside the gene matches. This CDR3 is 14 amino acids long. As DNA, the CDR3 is TGTGCCAGCAGCTTAGGGACTAGTGACTACGAGCAGTACTTC. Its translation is CASSLGTSDYEQYF.

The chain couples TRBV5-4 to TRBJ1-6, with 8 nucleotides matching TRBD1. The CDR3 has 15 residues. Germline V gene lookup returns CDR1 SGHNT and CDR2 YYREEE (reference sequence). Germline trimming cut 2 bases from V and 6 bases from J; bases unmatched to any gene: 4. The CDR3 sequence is CASSLDRGGNSPLHF. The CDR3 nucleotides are TGTGCCAGCAGCTTAGACAGGGGAGGTAATTCACCCCTCCACTTT.

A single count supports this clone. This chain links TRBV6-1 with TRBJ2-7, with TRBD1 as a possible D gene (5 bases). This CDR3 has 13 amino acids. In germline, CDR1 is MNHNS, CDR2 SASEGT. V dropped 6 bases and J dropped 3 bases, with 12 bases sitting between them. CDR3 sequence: CASSPGNGYEQYF. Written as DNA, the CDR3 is TGTGCCAGCAGCCCAGGGAATGGCTACGAGCAGTACTTC.

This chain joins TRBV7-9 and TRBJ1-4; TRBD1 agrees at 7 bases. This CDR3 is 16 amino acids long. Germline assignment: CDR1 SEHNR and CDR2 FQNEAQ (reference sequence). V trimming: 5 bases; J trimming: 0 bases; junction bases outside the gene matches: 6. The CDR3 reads CASSLGTAATNEKLFF. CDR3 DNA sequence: TGTGCCAGCAGCCTGGGGACAGCTGCAACTAATGAAAAACTGTTTTTT.

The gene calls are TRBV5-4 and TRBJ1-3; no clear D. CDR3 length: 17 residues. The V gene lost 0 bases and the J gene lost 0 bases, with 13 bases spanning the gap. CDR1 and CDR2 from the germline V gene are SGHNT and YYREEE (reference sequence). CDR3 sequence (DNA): TGTGCCAGCAGCTTGGCTGGAGCAGTATTCTCTGGAAACACCATATATTTT. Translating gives CASSLAGAVFSGNTIYF.